These 24 T cell receptor beta chains came from one sample sequenced in a study of Ad26.COV2.S vaccination and SARS-CoV-2 variants. Treatment meaning: some 20 received Ad26.COV2.S at low or high dose, single or two shots; 5 received placebo; per-sample allocation not given. Specimens were obtained on day 63 following the first vaccine or placebo injection. This table comes from immunoSEQ multiplex PCR, and its TCRdb copy is limited to in-frame clones, with some not included. This sample has fewer than 400,000 clones; about 82% occur once, and the top ten carry around 2%. This sample comprised peripheral blood, obtained in a trial of Ad26.COV2.S vaccine versus placebo. Receptors originate from a person aged 18-65 years who received the Ad26.COV2.S COVID-19 vaccine or a placebo.

This chain uses TRBV10-3 with TRBJ2-2, with D maybe TRBD1 (5 bases). This CDR3 has 13 amino acids. V shed 7 bases and J shed 7 bases, with 13 bases lying between them. Germline CDR1 and CDR2: ENHRY and SYGVKD. The DNA for the CDR3 is TGTGCCATCAAACAGGAATACAACGGGGAGCTGTTTTTT. This translates into CAIKQEYNGELFF.

This clone was recorded only once. The chain links TRBV15 to TRBJ1-1; the D gene is possibly TRBD1 (5 bases). Looked up from germline, CDR1 is LNHNV and CDR2 is YYDKDF (reference sequence). V was trimmed by 5 bases and J by 4 bases, leaving 17 bases between them. This CDR3 spans 15 amino acids. CDR3 loop: CATSPPGQRGTEAFF. As DNA, the CDR3 is TGTGCCACCAGCCCCCCGGGCCAAAGGGGCACTGAAGCTTTCTTT. Variable domain in full (rest from reference TRBV15 and TRBJ1-1): DAMVIQNPRYQVTQFGKPVTLSCSQTLNHNVMYWYQQKSSQAPKLLFHYYDKDFNNEADTPDNFQSRRPNTSFCFLDIRSPGLGDTAMYLCATSPPGQRGTEAFFGQGTRLTVV.

The CDR3 protein is CATSTGGEQYF. For the CDR3, the DNA is TGTGCCACCAGTACAGGGGGCGAGCAGTACTTC. The chain recombines TRBV24-1 with TRBJ2-7; 8 nucleotides align to TRBD1. The CDR3 is 11 residues long. The V segment lost 6 bases and the J segment 6 bases; nucleotides outside the gene matches: 0. Germline CDR1 KGHDR, CDR2 SFDVKD.

This sequence joins TRBV5-1 and TRBJ1-4, with D possibly matching TRBD1 (5 bases). The length of the CDR3 is 13 residues. Trimming pared 3 bases from V and 8 bases from J, leaving 11 bases between. Germline V gene data show CDR1 as SGHRS and CDR2 as YFSETQ. CDR3 in DNA: TGCGCCAGCAGCTCGGGGGGACGGGAAAAACTGTTTTTT. This gives the protein CASSSGGREKLFF.

The rearrangement links TRBV20-1 to TRBJ1-5, with D perhaps matching TRBD1 (5 bases). V was clipped by 3 bases and J by 3 bases, with 18 bases between them. CDR1 DFQATT and CDR2 SNEGSKA come from the germline V gene (reference sequence). The CDR3 extends over 16 amino acids. The CDR3: CSASRATRGYNQPQHF. The CDR3 DNA is TGCAGTGCTAGTCGGGCAACCCGGGGCTACAATCAGCCCCAGCATTTT.

The rearrangement links TRBV3-1 (or the pseudogene TRBV3-2) to TRBJ2-3; D could derive from TRBD1 or TRBD2 (6 bases each). The CDR3 consists of 15 residues. Germline loops: CDR1 LGHDT, CDR2 YNNKEL (reference sequence). V was trimmed by 1 base and J by 2 bases, leaving 10 bases between them. The CDR3, as DNA: TGTGCCAGCAGCCAAGCGGGGGCGACCACAGATACGCAGTATTTT. It is translated as CASSQAGATTDTQYF.

This chain uses TRBV11-2 with TRBJ2-3; possible D gene TRBD2, 5 bases. Germline loops: CDR1 SGHAT, CDR2 FQNNGV. The CDR3 is 15 residues long. V shed 3 bases and J shed 1 base, with 11 bases lying between them. The CDR3: CASSLGRGGTDTQYF. The CDR3 DNA reads as TGTGCCAGCAGCTTGGGGAGAGGCGGCACAGATACGCAGTATTTT. Drawing the rest from reference TRBV11-2 and TRBJ2-3, the complete variable domain is EAGVAQSPRYKIIEKRQSVAFWCNPISGHATLYWYQQILGQGPKLLIQFQNNGVVDDSQLPKDRFSAERLKGVDSTLKIQPAKLEDSAVYLCASSLGRGGTDTQYFGPGTRLTVL.

V usage is TRBV6-1 and J usage is TRBJ2-5, with D tentatively TRBD2 (5 bases). Germline V gives CDR1 MNHNS, CDR2 SASEGT. This CDR3 has 15 amino acids. Trimming pared 0 bases from V and 9 bases from J, leaving 17 bases between. The CDR3 reads CASSEAQGFGGSQYF. The CDR3 DNA is TGTGCCAGCAGTGAAGCGCAAGGGTTCGGAGGTTCCCAGTACTTC.

The chain links TRBV27 to TRBJ2-2; TRBD2 agrees at 9 bases. Germline V lookup: CDR1 MNHEY, CDR2 SMNVEV (reference sequence). The ends lost 6 bases at V and 5 bases at J; junction bases unmatched: 10. The CDR3 loop spans 16 amino acids. The CDR3 is CASSSRGSGGTGELFF. CDR3 DNA: TGTGCCAGCAGCTCCCGGGGGAGCGGGGGGACCGGGGAGCTGTTTTTT.

The chain has TRBV20-1 and TRBJ1-2, with a tentative D call TRBD1 (6 bases). Trimming stripped 3 bases from V and 7 bases from J, with 12 bases between. Per the germline V gene, CDR1 is DFQATT and CDR2 is SNEGSKA (reference sequence). This CDR3 is built from 12 residues. Written as DNA, the CDR3 is TGCAGTGCTAGTTGGGGGGCGGTTGGCTACACCTTC. It is translated as CSASWGAVGYTF.

V and J are TRBV29-1 and TRBJ1-5; D unclear. V was cut by 4 bases and J by 3 bases, with 7 bases left in between. Looked up from germline, CDR1 is SQVTM and CDR2 is ANQGSEA. This CDR3 spans 12 amino acids. CDR3 sequence: CSVVPDNQPQHF. Written as DNA, the CDR3 is TGCAGCGTTGTGCCGGACAATCAGCCCCAGCATTTT.

This chain uses TRBV9 with TRBJ2-5; a weak D match, TRBD2 (6 bases). V was pared by 1 base and J by 5 bases, with 18 bases between. The CDR3 spans 16 residues. Germline V CDR1 and CDR2: SGDLS, YYNGEE. The CDR3 spells CASSVQPSAVGETQYF. The CDR3 bases are TGTGCCAGCAGCGTACAGCCTAGCGCGGTGGGGGAGACCCAGTACTTC.

V usage is TRBV5-1 and J usage is TRBJ1-1; D remains ambiguous. Per the germline V gene, CDR1 is SGHRS and CDR2 is YFSETQ. The V end lost 4 bases, the J end lost 3 bases, and 13 bases lay between the germline ends. The CDR3 is made up of 14 amino acids. This chain's CDR3 is CASSRGWRDTEAFF. In nucleotides, the CDR3 is TGCGCCAGCAGCCGGGGATGGCGAGACACTGAAGCTTTCTTT.

This clone was counted a single time. This chain uses TRBV7-9 with TRBJ2-2; no firm D call. The CDR3 has 13 amino acids. Trimming cost V 1 base and J 8 bases, with 8 bases left between them. Germline loops: CDR1 SEHNR, CDR2 FQNEAQ (reference sequence). CDR3 in DNA: TGTGCCAGCAGCTTAGAGGTGGTTGGGGAGCTGTTTTTT. Encoded protein: CASSLEVVGELFF.

The genes are TRBV13 and TRBJ2-2; TRBD1 aligns across 7 bases. The trim removed 2 bases at V and 4 bases at J, leaving 4 bases unmatched. This CDR3 is 15 amino acids long. Germline loops: CDR1 PRHDT, CDR2 FYEKMQ (reference sequence). The CDR3 nucleotides are TGTGCCAGCAGCTTATGGGCAGGGGGCACCGGGGAGCTGTTTTTT. Translated: CASSLWAGGTGELFF.

V and J are TRBV4-2 and TRBJ2-1; D is perhaps TRBD2 (5 bases). Germline V gene sequence: CDR1 LGHNA, CDR2 YNFKEQ. Trimming took off 3 bases at V and 0 bases at J, with 12 bases between the two ends. This CDR3 is built from 16 residues. As DNA, the CDR3 is TGTGCCAGCAGCCAGGCTAGCACTAGCTCCTACAATGAGCAGTTCTTC. Protein sequence: CASSQASTSSYNEQFF.

The genes are TRBV4-2 and TRBJ1-3; the D is unclear. The ends were cut back, 4 bases at V and 2 bases at J, with 15 bases in the middle. Per germline, CDR1 LGHNA and CDR2 YNFKEQ. The CDR3 contains 16 residues. The CDR3 sequence: CASSLRQGRAGNTIYF. CDR3 sequence (DNA): TGTGCCAGCAGCCTACGACAAGGGCGCGCTGGAAACACCATATATTTT.

This clone occurred once. The chain has TRBV5-6 and TRBJ2-7; 8 nucleotides agree with TRBD2. V lost 5 bases to trimming and J lost 4 bases; unmatched junction nucleotides: 8. The CDR3 runs 14 residues. CDR1 SGHDT and CDR2 YYEEEE come from the germline V gene. The CDR3 DNA sequence: TGTGCCAGCAGGCGGGCGGGGGGCGTATACGAGCAGTACTTC. It is translated as CASRRAGGVYEQYF.

The chain employs TRBV30 and TRBJ1-6; D gene ambiguous. CDR1 and CDR2 (germline): GTSNPN, SVGIG (reference sequence). V shed 0 bases and J shed 9 bases, with 9 bases lying between them. The CDR3 has 13 amino acids. The CDR3 DNA follows: TGTGCCTGGAGTGTAAATATTGGTTCACCCCTCCACTTT. It is translated as CAWSVNIGSPLHF.

The J gene is TRBJ2-2, the V gene TRBV6-5; TRBD1 might be the D (6 bases). The CDR3 consists of 15 residues. Trimming removed 4 bases at V and 1 base at J, with 10 bases between. The V gene's germline CDR1 is MNHEY and CDR2 SVGAGI. CDR3 in amino acids: CASSLSDRNTGELFF. The CDR3, as DNA: TGTGCCAGCAGTTTATCGGACAGGAACACCGGGGAGCTGTTTTTT.

This clone has a single count. The J gene is TRBJ1-2, the V gene TRBV6-5; 8 bases line up with TRBD1. Germline loops: CDR1 MNHEY, CDR2 SVGAGI. CDR3 size: 15 residues. The V and J ends lost 2 bases and 7 bases, in that order; junction bases with no gene match: 9. CDR3 region: CASSYATGDLLGYTF. CDR3 nucleotide sequence: TGTGCCAGCAGTTACGCGACAGGGGACCTACTTGGCTACACCTTC.

Only a few counts were recorded for this clone. The V and J genes are TRBV11-3 and TRBJ2-2; D gene uncertain. Germline CDR1 is SGHNT and CDR2 is YENEEA. Trimming removed 4 bases from V and 6 bases from J, with 12 bases in between. The CDR3 runs 14 residues. The CDR3 loop reads CASSSMTDPGELFF. The CDR3 coding sequence is TGTGCCAGCAGCTCCATGACCGATCCCGGGGAGCTGTTTTTT.

This rearrangement joins TRBV6-5 to TRBJ2-2; no definite D call. The CDR3 extends over 12 amino acids. CDR1 is MNHEY, CDR2 SVGAGI, per germline. Trimming pared 6 bases from V and 6 bases from J, leaving 8 bases between. The CDR3 nucleotides read TGTGCCAGCAGACCTGATCCCGGGGAGCTGTTTTTT. This translates into CASRPDPGELFF.

This clone was seen more than once but under ten times. This chain links TRBV4-3 with TRBJ2-3, with 12 bases fitting TRBD2. Germline V gene data show CDR1 as LGHNA and CDR2 as YSLEER. The V segment lost 1 base and the J segment 2 bases; nucleotides outside the gene matches: 4. The CDR3 runs to 17 residues. In DNA, the CDR3 is TGCGCCAGCAGCCAAGGACTAGCGGGGGCTACCACAGATACGCAGTATTTT. Its translation: CASSQGLAGATTDTQYF.